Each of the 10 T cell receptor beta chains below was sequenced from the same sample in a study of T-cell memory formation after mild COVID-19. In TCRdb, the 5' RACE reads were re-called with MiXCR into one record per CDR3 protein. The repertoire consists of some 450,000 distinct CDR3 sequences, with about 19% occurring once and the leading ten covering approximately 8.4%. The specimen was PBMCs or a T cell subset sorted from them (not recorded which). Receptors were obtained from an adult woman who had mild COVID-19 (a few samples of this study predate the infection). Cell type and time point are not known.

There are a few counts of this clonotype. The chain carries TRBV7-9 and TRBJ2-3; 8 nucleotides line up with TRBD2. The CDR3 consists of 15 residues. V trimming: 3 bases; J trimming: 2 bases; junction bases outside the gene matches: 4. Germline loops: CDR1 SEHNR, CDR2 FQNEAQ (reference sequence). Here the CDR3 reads CASSFSGAYTDTQYF. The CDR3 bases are TGTGCCAGCAGCTTTAGCGGGGCCTACACAGATACGCAGTATTTT.

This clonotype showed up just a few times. The CDR3 region is CASSQGLGQFF. Written as DNA, the CDR3 is TGTGCCAGCTCACAGGGACTCGGGCAGTTCTTC. The chain couples TRBV18 to TRBJ2-1, with TRBD2 as a possible D gene (6 bases). The germline V and J ends were trimmed by 4 bases and 12 bases, with 10 bases remaining between them. Germline V gene sequence: CDR1 KGHSH, CDR2 LQKENI. The CDR3 consists of 11 residues.

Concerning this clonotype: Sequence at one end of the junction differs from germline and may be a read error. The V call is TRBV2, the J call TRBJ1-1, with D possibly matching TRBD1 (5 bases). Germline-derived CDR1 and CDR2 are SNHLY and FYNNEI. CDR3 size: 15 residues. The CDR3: CASKVGGNGNNEAFF. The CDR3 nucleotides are TGTGCCAGCAAGGTGGGGGGAAACGGGAACAATGAAGCTTTCTTT.

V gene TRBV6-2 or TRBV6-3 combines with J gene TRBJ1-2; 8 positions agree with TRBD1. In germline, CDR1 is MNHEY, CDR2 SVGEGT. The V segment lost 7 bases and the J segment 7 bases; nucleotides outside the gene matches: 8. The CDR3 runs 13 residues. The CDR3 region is CASKRTGIGGYTF. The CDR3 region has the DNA TGTGCCAGCAAAAGGACAGGGATTGGTGGCTACACCTTC.

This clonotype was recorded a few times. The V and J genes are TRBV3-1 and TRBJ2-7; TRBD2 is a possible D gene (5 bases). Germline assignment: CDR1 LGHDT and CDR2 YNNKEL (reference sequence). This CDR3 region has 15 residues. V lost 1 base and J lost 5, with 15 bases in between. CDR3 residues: CASSQVSRGFHEQYF. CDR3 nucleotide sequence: TGTGCCAGCAGCCAAGTTAGTAGAGGGTTCCACGAGCAGTACTTC.

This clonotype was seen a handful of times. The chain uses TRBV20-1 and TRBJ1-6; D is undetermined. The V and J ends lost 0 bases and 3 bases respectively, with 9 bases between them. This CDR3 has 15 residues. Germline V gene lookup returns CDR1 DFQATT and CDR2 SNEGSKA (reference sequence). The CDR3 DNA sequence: TGCAGTGCTAGAGAAGCCGGGAACTATAATTCACCCCTCCACTTT. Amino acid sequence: CSAREAGNYNSPLHF.

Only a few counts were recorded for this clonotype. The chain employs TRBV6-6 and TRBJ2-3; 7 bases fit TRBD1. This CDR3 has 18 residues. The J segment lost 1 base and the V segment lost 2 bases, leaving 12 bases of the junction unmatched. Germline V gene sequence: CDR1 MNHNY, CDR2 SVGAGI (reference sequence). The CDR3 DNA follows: TGTGCCAGCAGTTACCCTGAAGAGACAGGGAGCGGCACAGATACGCAGTATTTT. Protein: CASSYPEETGSGTDTQYF.

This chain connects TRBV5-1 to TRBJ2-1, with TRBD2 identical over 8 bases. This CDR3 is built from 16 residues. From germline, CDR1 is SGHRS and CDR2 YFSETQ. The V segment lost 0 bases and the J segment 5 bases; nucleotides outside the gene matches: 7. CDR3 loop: CASSLAGSGTNNEQFF. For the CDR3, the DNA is TGCGCCAGCAGCTTGGCTGGTAGCGGGACCAACAATGAGCAGTTCTTC.

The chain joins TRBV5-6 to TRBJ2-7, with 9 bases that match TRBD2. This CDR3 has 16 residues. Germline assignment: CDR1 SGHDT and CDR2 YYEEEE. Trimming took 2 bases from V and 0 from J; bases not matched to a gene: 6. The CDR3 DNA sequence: TGTGCCAGCAGCTTTGGTAGCGGGGGCTTCTCCTACGAGCAGTACTTC. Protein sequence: CASSFGSGGFSYEQYF.

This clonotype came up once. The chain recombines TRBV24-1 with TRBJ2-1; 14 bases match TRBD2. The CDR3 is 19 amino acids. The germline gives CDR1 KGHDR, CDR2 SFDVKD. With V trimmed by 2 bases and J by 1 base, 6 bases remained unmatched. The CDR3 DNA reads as TGTGCCACCAGTGATTCCGGACTAGCGGGAGGTGTGTCCTACAATGAGCAGTTCTTC. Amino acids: CATSDSGLAGGVSYNEQFF.